This TCR beta chain was identified during a study of OX40 agonist ivuxolimab in advanced cancers. CDR1 is SEHNR, CDR2 FQNEAQ, per germline (reference sequence). Deletions cut 5 bases from V and 4 bases from J, with 11 bases between. This CDR3 has 14 amino acids. TCRdb's table, derived via immunoSEQ multiplex PCR, lists solely in-frame clones and lacks some. The sample lists approximately 94,000 clones, roughly 90% occurring once. Source: CD4+ or CD8+ T cells sorted from blood, taken in a trial of the OX40 agonist ivuxolimab. This clonotype was obtained from an adult with an advanced solid tumor such as melanoma, head and neck, liver or kidney cancer. The chain has TRBV7-9 and TRBJ1-4; D uncertain. CDR3 in amino acids: CASSLGVFNEKLFF. CDR3 DNA sequence: TGTGCCAGCAGCCTCGGGGTCTTTAATGAAAAACTGTTTTTT.